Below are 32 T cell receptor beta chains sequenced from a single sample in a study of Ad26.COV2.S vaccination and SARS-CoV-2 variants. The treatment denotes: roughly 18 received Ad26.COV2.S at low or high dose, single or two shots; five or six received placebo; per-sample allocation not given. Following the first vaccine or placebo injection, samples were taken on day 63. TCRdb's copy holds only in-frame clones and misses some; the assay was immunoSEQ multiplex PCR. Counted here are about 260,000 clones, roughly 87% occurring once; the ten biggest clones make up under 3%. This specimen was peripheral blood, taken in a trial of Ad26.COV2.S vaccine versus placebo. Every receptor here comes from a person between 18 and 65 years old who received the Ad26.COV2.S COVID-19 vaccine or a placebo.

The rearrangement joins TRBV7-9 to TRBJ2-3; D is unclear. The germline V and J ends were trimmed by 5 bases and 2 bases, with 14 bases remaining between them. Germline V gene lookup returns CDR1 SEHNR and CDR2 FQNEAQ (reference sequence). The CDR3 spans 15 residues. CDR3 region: CASSRVPTFTDTQYF. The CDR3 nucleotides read TGTGCCAGCAGCCGCGTCCCTACCTTCACAGATACGCAGTATTTT.

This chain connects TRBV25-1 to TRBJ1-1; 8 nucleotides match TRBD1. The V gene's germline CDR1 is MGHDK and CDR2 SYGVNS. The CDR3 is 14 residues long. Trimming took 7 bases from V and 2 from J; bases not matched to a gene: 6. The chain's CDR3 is CASTLTGGNTEAFF. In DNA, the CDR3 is TGTGCCAGCACCCTAACAGGGGGTAACACTGAAGCTTTCTTT.

This chain's CDR3 is CASSYYGQPQHF. The CDR3 nucleotides are TGTGCCAGCAGTTACTACGGTCAGCCCCAGCATTTT. V is TRBV6-2 or TRBV6-3 and J is TRBJ1-5; D is unresolved. The V end lost 1 base, the J end lost 6 bases, and 4 bases lay between the germline ends. This CDR3 comprises 12 residues. The V gene's germline CDR1 is MNHEY and CDR2 SVGEGT.

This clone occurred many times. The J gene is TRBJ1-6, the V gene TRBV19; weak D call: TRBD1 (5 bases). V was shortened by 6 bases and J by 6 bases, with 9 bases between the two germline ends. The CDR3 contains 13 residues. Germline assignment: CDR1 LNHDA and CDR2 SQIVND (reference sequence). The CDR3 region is CASSSGLNSPLHF. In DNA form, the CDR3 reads TGTGCCAGTAGCTCGGGACTTAATTCACCCCTCCACTTT.

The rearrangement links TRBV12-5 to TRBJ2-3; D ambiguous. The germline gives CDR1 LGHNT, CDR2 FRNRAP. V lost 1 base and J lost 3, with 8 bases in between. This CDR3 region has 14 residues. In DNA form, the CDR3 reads TGTGCTAGTGGTTTGGCAGGTCAAACAGATACGCAGTATTTT. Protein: CASGLAGQTDTQYF. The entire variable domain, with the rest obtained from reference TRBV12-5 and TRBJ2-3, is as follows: DARVTQTPRHKVTEMGQEVTMRCQPILGHNTVFWYRQTMMQGLELLAYFRNRAPLDDSGMPKDRFSAEMPDATLATLKIQPSEPRDSAVYFCASGLAGQTDTQYFGPGTRLTVL.

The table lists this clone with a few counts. CDR3 amino acids: CASGLGTSGGPETQYF. The CDR3 DNA follows: TGTGCTAGTGGTCTTGGGACTAGCGGGGGGCCAGAGACCCAGTACTTC. V and J are TRBV12-5 and TRBJ2-5, with 15 bases fitting TRBD2. Germline V gene data show CDR1 as LGHNT and CDR2 as FRNRAP. The CDR3 is 16 amino acids. After removal of 5 bases from V and 4 bases from J, the junction contained 5 bases not matched to a gene.

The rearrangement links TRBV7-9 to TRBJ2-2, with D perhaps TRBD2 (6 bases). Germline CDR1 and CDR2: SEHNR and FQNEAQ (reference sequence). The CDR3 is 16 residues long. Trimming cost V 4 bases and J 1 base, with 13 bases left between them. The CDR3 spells CASSSRRRGNTGELFF. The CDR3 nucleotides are TGTGCCAGCAGCTCCCGGCGGCGGGGGAACACCGGGGAGCTGTTTTTT.

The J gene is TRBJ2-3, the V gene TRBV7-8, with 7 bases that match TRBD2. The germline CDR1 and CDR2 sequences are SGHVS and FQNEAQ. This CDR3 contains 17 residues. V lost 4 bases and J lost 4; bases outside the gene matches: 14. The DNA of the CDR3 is TGTGCCAGCAGCTACCCTCTTGCGGTTGGGGGGGCAGATACGCAGTATTTT. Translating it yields CASSYPLAVGGADTQYF. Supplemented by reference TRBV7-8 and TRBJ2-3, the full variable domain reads GAGVSQSPRYKVAKRGQDVALRCDPISGHVSLFWYQQALGQGPEFLTYFQNEAQLDKSGLPSDRFFAERPEGSVSTLKIQRTQQEDSAVYLCASSYPLAVGGADTQYFGPGTRLTVL.

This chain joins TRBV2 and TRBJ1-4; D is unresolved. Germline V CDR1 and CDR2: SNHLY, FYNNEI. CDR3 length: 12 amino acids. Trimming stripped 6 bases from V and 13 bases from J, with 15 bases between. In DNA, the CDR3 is TGTGCCAGCAGCTACGGCCGAACGGGACTGTTTTTT. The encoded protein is CASSYGRTGLFF.

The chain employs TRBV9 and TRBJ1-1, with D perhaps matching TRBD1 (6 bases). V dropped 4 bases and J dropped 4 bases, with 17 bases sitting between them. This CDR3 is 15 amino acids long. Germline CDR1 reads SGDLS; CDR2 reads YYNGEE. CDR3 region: CASSPSWGGVTEAFF. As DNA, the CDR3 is TGTGCCAGCAGCCCGTCCTGGGGGGGCGTCACTGAAGCTTTCTTT.

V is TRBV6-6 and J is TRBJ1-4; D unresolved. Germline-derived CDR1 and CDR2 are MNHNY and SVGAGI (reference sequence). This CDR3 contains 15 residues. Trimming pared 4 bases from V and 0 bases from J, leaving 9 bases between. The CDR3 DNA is TGTGCCAGCAGTTGGTTAGGATCAACTAATGAAAAACTGTTTTTT. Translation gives CASSWLGSTNEKLFF.

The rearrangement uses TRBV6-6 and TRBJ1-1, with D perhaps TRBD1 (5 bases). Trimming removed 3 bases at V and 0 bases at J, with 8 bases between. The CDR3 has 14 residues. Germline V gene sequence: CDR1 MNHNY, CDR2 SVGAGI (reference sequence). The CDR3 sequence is CASSYGHVNTEAFF. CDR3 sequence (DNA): TGTGCCAGCAGTTATGGACACGTGAACACTGAAGCTTTCTTT.

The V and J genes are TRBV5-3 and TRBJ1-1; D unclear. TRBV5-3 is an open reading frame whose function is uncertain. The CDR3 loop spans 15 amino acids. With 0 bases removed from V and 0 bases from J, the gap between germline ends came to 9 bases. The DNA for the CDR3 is TGTGCCAGAAGCTTGGGACCCTCGGTGAACACTGAAGCTTTCTTT. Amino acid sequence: CARSLGPSVNTEAFF.

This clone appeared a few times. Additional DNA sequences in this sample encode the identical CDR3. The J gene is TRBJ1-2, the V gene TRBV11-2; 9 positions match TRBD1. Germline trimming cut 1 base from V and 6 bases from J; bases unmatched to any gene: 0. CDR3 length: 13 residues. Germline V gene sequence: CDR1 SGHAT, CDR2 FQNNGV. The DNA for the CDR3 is TGTGCCAGCAGCTTAGGGACAGGGGATGGCTACACCTTC. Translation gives CASSLGTGDGYTF. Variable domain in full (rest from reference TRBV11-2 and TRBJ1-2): EAGVAQSPRYKIIEKRQSVAFWCNPISGHATLYWYQQILGQGPKLLIQFQNNGVVDDSQLPKDRFSAERLKGVDSTLKIQPAKLEDSAVYLCASSLGTGDGYTFGSGTRLTVV.

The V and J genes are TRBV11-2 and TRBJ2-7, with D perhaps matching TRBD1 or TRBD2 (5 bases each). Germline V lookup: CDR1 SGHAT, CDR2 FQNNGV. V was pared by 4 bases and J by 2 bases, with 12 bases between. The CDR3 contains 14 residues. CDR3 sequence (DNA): TGTGCCAGCAGCTCGGGACGGCTCCCCTACGAGCAGTACTTC. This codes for CASSSGRLPYEQYF.

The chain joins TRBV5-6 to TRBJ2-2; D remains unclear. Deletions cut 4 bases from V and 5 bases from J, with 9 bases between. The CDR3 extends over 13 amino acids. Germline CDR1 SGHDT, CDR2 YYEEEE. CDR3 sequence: CASSDPGTGELFF. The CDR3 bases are TGTGCCAGCAGCGATCCCGGGACCGGGGAGCTGTTTTTT.

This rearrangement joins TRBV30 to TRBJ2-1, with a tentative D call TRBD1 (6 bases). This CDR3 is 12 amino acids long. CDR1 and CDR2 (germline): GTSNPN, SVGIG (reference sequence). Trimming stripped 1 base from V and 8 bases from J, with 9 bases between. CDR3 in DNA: TGTGCCTGGAGTGAGCAGGGGTATGAGCAGTTCTTC. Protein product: CAWSEQGYEQFF.

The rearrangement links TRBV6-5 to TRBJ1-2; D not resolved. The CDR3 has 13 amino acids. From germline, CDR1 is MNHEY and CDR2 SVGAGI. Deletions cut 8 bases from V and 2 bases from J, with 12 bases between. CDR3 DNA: TGTGCCAGCGTTTGGGAGTCGAACTATGGCTACACCTTC. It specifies CASVWESNYGYTF.

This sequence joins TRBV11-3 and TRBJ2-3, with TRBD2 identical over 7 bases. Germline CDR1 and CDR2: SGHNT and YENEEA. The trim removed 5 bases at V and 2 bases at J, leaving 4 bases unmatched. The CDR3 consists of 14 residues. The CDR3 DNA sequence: TGTGCCAGCAGCCCGGGGGGAATCACAGATACGCAGTATTTT. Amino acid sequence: CASSPGGITDTQYF. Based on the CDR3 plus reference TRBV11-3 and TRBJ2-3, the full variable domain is EAGVVQSPRYKIIEKKQPVAFWCNPISGHNTLYWYLQNLGQGPELLIRYENEEAVDDSQLPKDRFSAERLKGVDSTLKIQPAELGDSAVYLCASSPGGITDTQYFGPGTRLTVL.

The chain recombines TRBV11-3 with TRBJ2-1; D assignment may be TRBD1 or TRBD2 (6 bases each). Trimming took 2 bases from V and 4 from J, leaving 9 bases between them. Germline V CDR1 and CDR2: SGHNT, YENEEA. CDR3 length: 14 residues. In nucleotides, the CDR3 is TGTGCCAGCAGCTTAAGGGGGGCGTACAATGAGCAGTTCTTC. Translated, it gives CASSLRGAYNEQFF. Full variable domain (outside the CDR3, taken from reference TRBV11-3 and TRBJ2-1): EAGVVQSPRYKIIEKKQPVAFWCNPISGHNTLYWYLQNLGQGPELLIRYENEEAVDDSQLPKDRFSAERLKGVDSTLKIQPAELGDSAVYLCASSLRGAYNEQFFGPGTRLTVL.

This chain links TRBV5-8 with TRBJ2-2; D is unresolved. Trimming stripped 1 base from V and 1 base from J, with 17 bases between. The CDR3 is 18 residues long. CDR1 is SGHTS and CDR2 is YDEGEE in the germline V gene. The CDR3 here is CASSLLVYNSMNTGELFF. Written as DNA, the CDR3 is TGTGCCAGCAGCTTGTTGGTATATAACTCCATGAACACCGGGGAGCTGTTTTTT.

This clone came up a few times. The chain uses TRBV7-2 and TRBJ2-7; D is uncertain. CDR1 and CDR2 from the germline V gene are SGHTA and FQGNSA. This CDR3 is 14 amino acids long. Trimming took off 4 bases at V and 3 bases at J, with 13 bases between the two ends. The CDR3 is CASSSPLGIYEQYF. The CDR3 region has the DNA TGTGCCAGCAGCTCCCCGTTGGGGATCTACGAGCAGTACTTC. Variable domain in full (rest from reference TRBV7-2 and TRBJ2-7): GAGVSQSPSNKVTEKGKDVELRCDPISGHTALYWYRQSLGQGLEFLIYFQGNSAPDKSGLPSDRFSAERTGGSVSTLTIQRTQQEDSAVYLCASSSPLGIYEQYFGPGTRLTVT.

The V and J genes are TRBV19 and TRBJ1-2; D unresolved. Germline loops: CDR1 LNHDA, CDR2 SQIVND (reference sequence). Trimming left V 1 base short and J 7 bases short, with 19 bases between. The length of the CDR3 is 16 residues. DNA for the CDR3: TGTGCCAGTAGTATAGGAGGGATCCGCTCAGTGTCTGGCTACACCTTC. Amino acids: CASSIGGIRSVSGYTF. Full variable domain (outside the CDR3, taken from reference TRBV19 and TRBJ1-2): DGGITQSPKYLFRKEGQNVTLSCEQNLNHDAMYWYRQDPGQGLRLIYYSQIVNDFQKGDIAEGYSVSREKKESFPLTVTSAQKNPTAFYLCASSIGGIRSVSGYTFGSGTRLTVV.

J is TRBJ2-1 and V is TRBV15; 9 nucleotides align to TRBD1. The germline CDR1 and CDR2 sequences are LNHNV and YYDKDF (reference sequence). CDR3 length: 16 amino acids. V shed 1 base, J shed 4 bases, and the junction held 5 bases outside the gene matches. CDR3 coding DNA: TGTGCCACCAGCAGAGTCCCGGGACAGGGTTACAATGAGCAGTTCTTC. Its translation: CATSRVPGQGYNEQFF.

CDR3 sequence reads: CASSPFTRGYTF. The DNA of the CDR3 is TGTGCCAGCAGCCCATTCACGCGCGGCTACACCTTC. The chain has TRBV9 and TRBJ1-2; D gene ambiguous. Germline V CDR1 and CDR2: SGDLS, YYNGEE. The CDR3 consists of 12 residues. Trimming cost V 4 bases and J 8 bases, with 12 bases left between them.

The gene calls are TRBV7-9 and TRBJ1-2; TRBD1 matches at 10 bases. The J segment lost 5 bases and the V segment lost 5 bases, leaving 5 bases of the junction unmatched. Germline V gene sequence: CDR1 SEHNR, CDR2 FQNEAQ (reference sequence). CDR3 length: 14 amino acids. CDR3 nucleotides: TGTGCCAGCAGCCGGACAGGGGGAGGGTATGGCTACACCTTC. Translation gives CASSRTGGGYGYTF.

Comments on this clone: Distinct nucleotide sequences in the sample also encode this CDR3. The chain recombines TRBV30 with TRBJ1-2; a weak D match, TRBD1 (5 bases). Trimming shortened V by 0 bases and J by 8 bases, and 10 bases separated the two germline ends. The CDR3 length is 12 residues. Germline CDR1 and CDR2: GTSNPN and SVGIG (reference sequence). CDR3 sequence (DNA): TGTGCCTGGAGTGTACGGGGGGACGGCTACACCTTC. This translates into CAWSVRGDGYTF.

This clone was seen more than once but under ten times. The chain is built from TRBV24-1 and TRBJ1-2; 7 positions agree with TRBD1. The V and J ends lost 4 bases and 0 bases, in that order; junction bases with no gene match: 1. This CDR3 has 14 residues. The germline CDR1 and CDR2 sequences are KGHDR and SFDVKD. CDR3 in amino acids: CATSDRGSNYGYTF. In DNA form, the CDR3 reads TGTGCCACCAGTGACAGGGGGTCTAACTATGGCTACACCTTC.

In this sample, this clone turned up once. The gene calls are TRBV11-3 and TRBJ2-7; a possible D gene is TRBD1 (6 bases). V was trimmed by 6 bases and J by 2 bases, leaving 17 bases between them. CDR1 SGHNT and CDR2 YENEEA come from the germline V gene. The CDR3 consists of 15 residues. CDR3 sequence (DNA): TGTGCCAGCAGTTGTCGGACAGCTTTACCCTACGAGCAGTACGTC. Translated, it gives CASSCRTALPYEQYV.

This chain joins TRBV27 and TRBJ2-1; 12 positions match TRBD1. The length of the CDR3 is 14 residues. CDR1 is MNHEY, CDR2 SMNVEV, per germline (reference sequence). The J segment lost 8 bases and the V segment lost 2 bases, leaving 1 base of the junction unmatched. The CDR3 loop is CASSLGTGGYEQFF. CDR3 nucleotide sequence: TGTGCCAGCAGTTTAGGGACAGGGGGCTATGAGCAGTTCTTC.

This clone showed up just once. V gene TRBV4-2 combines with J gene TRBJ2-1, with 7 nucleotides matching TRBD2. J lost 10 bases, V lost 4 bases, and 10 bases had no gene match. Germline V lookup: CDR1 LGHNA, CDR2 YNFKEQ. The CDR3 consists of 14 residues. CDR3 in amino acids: CASSPPGLKGEQFF. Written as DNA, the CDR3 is TGTGCCAGCAGCCCACCGGGACTAAAAGGGGAGCAGTTCTTC.

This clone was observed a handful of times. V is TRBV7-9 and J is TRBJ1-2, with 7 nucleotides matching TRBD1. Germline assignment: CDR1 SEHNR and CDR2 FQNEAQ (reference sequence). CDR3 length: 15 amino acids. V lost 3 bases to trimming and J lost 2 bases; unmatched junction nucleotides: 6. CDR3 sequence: CASSFLTGNNYGYTF. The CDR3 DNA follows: TGTGCCAGCAGCTTTTTGACAGGGAACAACTATGGCTACACCTTC.